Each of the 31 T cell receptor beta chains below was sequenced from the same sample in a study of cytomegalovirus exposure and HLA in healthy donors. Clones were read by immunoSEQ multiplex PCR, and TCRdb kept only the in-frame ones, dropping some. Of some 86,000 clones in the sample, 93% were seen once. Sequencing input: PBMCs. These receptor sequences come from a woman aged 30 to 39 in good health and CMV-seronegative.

CDR3 in amino acids: CASSLAPIYEQYF. The CDR3 nucleotides are TGTGCCAGCAGTTTGGCACCAATCTACGAGCAGTACTTC. This rearrangement joins TRBV6-5 to TRBJ2-7; D unclear. Germline CDR1 reads MNHEY; CDR2 reads SVGAGI. V shed 4 bases and J shed 3 bases, with 10 bases lying between them. The CDR3 contains 13 residues.

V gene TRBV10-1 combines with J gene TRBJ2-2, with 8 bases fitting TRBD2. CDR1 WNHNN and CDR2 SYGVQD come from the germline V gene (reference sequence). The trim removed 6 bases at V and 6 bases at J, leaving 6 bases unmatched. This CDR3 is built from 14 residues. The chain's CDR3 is CASRSGRAAGELFF. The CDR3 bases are TGCGCCAGCAGGTCCGGGAGGGCCGCCGGGGAGCTGTTTTTT.

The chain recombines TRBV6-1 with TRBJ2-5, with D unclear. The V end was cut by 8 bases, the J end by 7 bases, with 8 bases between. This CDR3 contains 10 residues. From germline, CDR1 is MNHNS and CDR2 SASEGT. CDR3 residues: CASVAGTQYF. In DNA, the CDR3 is TGTGCCAGCGTAGCCGGGACCCAGTACTTC.

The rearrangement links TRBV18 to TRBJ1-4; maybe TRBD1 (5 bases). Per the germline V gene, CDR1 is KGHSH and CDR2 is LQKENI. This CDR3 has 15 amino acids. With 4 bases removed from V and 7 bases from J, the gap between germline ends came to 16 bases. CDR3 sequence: CASSLTGTASEKLFF. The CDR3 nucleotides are TGTGCCAGCTCACTTACCGGGACTGCCTCTGAAAAACTGTTTTTT.

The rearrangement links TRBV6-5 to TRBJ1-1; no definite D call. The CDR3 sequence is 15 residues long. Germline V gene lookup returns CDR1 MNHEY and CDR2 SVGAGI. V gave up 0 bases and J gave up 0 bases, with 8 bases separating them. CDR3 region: CASSYSEGLNTEAFF. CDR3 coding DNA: TGTGCCAGCAGTTACTCTGAGGGTCTGAACACTGAAGCTTTCTTT.

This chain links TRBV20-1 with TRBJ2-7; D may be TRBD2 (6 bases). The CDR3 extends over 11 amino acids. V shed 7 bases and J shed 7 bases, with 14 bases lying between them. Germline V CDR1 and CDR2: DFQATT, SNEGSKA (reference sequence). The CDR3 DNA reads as TGCAGTGTCACACGGGCGGGAGAGCAGTACTTC. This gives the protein CSVTRAGEQYF.

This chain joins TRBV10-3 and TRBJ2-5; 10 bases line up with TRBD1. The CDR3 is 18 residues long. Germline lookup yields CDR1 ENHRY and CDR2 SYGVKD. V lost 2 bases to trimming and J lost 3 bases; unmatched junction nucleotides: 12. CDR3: CAISEGQGDFLGEETQYF. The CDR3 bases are TGTGCCATCAGTGAGGGACAGGGGGACTTCCTCGGAGAAGAGACCCAGTACTTC.

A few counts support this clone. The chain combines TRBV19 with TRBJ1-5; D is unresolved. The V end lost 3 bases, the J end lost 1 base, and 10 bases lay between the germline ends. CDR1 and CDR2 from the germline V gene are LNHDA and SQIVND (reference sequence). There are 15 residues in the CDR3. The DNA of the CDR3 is TGTGCCAGTAGTATGGAACGGGGAAGCAATCAGCCCCAGCATTTT. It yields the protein CASSMERGSNQPQHF.

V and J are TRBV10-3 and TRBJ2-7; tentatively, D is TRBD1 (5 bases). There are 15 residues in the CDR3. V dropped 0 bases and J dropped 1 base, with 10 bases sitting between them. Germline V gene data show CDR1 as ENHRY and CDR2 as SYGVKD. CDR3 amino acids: CAISESAGLSYEQYF. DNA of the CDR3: TGTGCCATCAGTGAGTCGGCAGGGTTGTCCTACGAGCAGTACTTC.

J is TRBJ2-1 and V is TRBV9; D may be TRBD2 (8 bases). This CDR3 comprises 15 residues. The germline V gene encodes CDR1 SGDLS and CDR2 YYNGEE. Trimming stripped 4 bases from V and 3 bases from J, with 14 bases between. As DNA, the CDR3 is TGTGCCAGCAGCAGCGGGGGACAGTACTACAATGAGCAGTTCTTC. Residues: CASSSGGQYYNEQFF.

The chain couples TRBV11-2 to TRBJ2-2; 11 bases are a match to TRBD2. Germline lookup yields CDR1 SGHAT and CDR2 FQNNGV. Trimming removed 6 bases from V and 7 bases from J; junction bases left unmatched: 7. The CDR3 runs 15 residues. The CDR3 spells CASRVAGGPSGELFF. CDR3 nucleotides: TGTGCCAGCAGGGTAGCGGGAGGGCCTAGCGGGGAGCTGTTTTTT.

The CDR3 loop is CASSTSRGGSLETQYF. CDR3 nucleotide sequence: TGTGCCAGCAGTACGAGTCGCGGGGGTTCGTTAGAGACCCAGTACTTC. The V gene is TRBV2, the J gene TRBJ2-5, with 7 bases fitting TRBD2. There are 16 residues in the CDR3. CDR1 and CDR2 (germline): SNHLY, FYNNEI. Germline trimming cut 5 bases from V and 4 bases from J; bases unmatched to any gene: 13.

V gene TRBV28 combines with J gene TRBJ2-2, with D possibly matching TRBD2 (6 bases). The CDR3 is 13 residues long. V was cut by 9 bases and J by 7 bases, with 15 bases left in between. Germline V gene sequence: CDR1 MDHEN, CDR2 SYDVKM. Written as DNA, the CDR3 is TGTGCCAGTCTTAAGCGGGCCAGCGGGGAGCTGTTTTTT. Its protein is CASLKRASGELFF.

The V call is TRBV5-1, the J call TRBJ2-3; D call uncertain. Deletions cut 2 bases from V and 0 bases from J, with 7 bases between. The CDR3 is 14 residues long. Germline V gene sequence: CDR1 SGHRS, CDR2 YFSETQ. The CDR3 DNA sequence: TGCGCCAGCAGCTTTACGGTGAGCACAGATACGCAGTATTTT. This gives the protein CASSFTVSTDTQYF.

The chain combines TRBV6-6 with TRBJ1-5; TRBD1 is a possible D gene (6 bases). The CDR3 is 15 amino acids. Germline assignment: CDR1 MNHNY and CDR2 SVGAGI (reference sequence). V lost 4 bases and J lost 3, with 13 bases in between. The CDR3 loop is CASSFTGIDNQPQHF. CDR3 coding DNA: TGTGCCAGCAGTTTTACAGGGATTGACAATCAGCCCCAGCATTTT.

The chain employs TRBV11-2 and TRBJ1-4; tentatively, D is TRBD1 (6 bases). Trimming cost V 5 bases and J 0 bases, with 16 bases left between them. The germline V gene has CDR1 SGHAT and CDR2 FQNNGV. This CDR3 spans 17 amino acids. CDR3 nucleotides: TGTGCCAGCAGCCTTCGAGGGGGTATTGCAACTAATGAAAAACTGTTTTTT. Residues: CASSLRGGIATNEKLFF.

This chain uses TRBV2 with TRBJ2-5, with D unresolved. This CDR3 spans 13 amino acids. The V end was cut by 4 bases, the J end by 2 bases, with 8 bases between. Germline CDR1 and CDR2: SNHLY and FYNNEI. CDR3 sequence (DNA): TGTGCCAGCAGTGCAGGTTATCAAGAGACCCAGTACTTC. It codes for CASSAGYQETQYF.

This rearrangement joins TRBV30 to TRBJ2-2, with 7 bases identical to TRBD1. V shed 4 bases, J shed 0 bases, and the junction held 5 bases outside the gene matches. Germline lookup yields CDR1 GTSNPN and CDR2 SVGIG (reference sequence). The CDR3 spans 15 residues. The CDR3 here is CAWKGDRTNTGELFF. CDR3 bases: TGTGCCTGGAAGGGGGACAGAACGAACACCGGGGAGCTGTTTTTT.

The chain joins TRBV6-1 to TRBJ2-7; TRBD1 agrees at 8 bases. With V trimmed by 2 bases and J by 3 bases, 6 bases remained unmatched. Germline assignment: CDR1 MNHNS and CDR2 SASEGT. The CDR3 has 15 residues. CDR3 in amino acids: CASSESATGDYEQYF. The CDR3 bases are TGTGCCAGCAGTGAATCGGCGACAGGGGACTACGAGCAGTACTTC.

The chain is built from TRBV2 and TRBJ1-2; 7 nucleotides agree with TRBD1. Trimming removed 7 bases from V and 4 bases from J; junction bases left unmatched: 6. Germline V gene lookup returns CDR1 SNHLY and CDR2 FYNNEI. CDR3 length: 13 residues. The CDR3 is CASTRQGGYGYTF. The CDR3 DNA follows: TGTGCCAGCACTCGACAGGGCGGCTATGGCTACACCTTC.

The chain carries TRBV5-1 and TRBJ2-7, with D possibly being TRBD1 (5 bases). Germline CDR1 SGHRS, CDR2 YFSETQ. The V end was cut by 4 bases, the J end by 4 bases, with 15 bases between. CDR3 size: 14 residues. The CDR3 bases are TGCGCCAGCAGCGGAGACAGTTTGCAGTACGAGCAGTACTTC. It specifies CASSGDSLQYEQYF.

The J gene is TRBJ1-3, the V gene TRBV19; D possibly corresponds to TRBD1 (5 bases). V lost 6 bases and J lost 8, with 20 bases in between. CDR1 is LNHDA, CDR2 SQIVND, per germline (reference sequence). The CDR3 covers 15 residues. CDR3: CASRDTGLSMHTIYF. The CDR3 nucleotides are TGTGCCAGTAGGGACACAGGCCTATCGATGCACACCATATATTTT.

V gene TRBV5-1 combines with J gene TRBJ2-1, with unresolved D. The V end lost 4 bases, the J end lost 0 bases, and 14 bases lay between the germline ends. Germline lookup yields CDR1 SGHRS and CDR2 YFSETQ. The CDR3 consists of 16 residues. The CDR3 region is CASSAGGTTSYNEQFF. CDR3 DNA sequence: TGCGCCAGCAGCGCCGGCGGAACAACCTCCTACAATGAGCAGTTCTTC.

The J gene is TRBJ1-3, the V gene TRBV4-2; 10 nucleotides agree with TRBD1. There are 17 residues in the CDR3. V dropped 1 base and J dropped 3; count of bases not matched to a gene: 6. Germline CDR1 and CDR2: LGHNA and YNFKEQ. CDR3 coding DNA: TGTGCCAGCAGCCAAGGGACAGGGGGATCGAGTGGAAACACCATATATTTT. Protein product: CASSQGTGGSSGNTIYF.

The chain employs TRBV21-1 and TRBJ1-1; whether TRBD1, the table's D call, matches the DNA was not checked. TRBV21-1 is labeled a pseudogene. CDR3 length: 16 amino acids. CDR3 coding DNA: TGTGCCAGCAGCAAAATTCCGGGACACATGAACACTGAAGCTTTCTTT. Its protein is CASSKIPGHMNTEAFF.

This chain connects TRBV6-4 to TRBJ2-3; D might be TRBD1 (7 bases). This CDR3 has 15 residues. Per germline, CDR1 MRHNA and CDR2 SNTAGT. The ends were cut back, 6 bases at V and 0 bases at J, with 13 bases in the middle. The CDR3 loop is CASRRAGQSTDTQYF. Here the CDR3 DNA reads TGTGCCAGCAGAAGGGCGGGACAGAGCACAGATACGCAGTATTTT.

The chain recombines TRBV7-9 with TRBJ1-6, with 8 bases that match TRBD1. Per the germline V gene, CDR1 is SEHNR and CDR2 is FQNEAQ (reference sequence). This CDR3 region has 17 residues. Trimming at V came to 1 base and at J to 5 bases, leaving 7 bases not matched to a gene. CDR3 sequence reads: CASSLGRTGLDNSPLHF. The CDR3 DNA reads TGTGCCAGCAGCTTAGGGCGGACAGGGTTGGATAATTCACCCCTCCACTTT.

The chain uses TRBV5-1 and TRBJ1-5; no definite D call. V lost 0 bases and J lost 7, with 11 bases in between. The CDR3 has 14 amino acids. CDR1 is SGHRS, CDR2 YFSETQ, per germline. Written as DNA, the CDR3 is TGCGCCAGCAGCTTGGACGGGAGAGACCAGCCCCAGCATTTT. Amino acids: CASSLDGRDQPQHF.

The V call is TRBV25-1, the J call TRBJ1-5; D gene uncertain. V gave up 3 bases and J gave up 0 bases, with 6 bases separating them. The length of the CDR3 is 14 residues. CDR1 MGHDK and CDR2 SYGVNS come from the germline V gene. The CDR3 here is CASSEAGSNQPQHF. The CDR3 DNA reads TGTGCCAGCAGTGAGGCTGGTAGCAATCAGCCCCAGCATTTT.

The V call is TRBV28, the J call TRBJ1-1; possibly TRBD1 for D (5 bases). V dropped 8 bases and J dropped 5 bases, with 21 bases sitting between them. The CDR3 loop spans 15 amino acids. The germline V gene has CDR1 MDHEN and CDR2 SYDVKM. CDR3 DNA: TGTGCCAGCGACCCAGCGGGACCCAGAAGTACTGAAGCTTTCTTT. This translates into CASDPAGPRSTEAFF. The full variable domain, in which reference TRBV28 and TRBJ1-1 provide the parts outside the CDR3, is DVKVTQSSRYLVKRTGEKVFLECVQDMDHENMFWYRQDPGLGLRLIYFSYDVKMKEKGDIPEGYSVSREKKERFSLILESASTNQTSMYLCASDPAGPRSTEAFFGQGTRLTVV.

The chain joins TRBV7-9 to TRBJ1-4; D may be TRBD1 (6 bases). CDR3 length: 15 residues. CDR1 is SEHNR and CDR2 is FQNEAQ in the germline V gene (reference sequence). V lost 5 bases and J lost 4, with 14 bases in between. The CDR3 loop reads CASSQTGTLNEKLFF. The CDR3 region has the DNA TGTGCCAGCAGCCAAACAGGGACGCTTAATGAAAAACTGTTTTTT. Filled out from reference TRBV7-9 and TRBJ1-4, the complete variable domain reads DTGVSQNPRHKITKRGQNVTFRCDPISEHNRLYWYRQTLGQGPEFLTYFQNEAQLEKSRLLSDRFSAERPKGSFSTLEIQRTEQGDSAMYLCASSQTGTLNEKLFFGSGTQLSVL.